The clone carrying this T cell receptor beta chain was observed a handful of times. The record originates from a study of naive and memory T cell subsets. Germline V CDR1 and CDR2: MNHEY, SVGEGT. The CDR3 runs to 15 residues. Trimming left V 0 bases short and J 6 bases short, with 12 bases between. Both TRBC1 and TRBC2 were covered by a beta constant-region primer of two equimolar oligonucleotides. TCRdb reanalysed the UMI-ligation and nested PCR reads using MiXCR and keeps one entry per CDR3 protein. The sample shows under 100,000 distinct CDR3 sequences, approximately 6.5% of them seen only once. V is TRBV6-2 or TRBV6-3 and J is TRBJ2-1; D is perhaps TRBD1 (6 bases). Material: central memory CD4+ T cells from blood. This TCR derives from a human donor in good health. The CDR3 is CASSYSGLQGNEQFF. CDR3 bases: TGTGCCAGCAGTTACTCGGGGTTACAGGGCAATGAGCAGTTCTTC.